Sequencing of this T cell receptor (beta chain) was carried out in a study of shared clonotypes between healthy human individuals. Assay: immunoSEQ multiplex PCR; the TCRdb copy retains only in-frame clones and omits some. Of about 1,900,000 clones in the sample, about 95% are singletons; the top ten hold under 1.5%. Selected positively for CCR7 and CD45RO-negative, naive CD8 cells excluded terminally differentiated effector memory CD45RA+ cells. This clone was detected once. CDR3 length: 13 residues. Germline V lookup: CDR1 LNHDA, CDR2 SQIVND (reference sequence). Trimming took 3 bases from V and 12 from J, leaving 12 bases between them.

This chain joins TRBV19 and TRBJ1-6; the D gene is possibly TRBD1 (5 bases). This clonotype originated in a man aged 18-30 years in good health. The sample was naive CD8+ T cells sorted from blood. The CDR3 DNA reads TGTGCCAGTAGTATGGGGACCGGGCTACCCCTCCACTTT. Translated: CASSMGTGLPLHF.